This paragraph reports one T cell receptor (beta chain). The data were produced by immunoSEQ multiplex PCR, yet TCRdb's version contains in-frame clones alone and is incomplete. The sample consists of under 75,000 clones, about 91% of them appearing once. This specimen belongs to a study of blood T cell repertoires in COVID-19. Study information: PBMCs, B-cell-depleted T cells, or T cells provided the cDNA or gDNA that made up the material.

The CDR3 has 13 residues. The V gene lost 8 bases and the J gene lost 1 base, with 11 bases spanning the gap. Germline CDR1 reads LNHDA; CDR2 reads SQIVND (reference sequence). The specimen was peripheral blood. The receptor was derived from a woman at least 80 years old with active COVID-19. The V gene is TRBV19, the J gene TRBJ1-1; D unresolved. The CDR3 DNA sequence: TGTGCCAGTGGAGACCTATGGAACACTGAAGCTTTCTTT. This gives the protein CASGDLWNTEAFF.